This is a list of T cell receptor beta chains from one sample in a study of cytomegalovirus exposure and HLA in healthy donors. Data came from immunoSEQ multiplex PCR; TCRdb stores just in-frame clones and leaves some out. The sample yields around 260,000 clones, 80% seen once. Sequenced material: PBMCs. These receptor sequences come from a girl aged 2-10 years in good health and CMV-seronegative. CDR3s include the opening cysteine and the closing phenylalanine or tryptophan. A D gene is named only where the DNA matches it firmly. Some rows mark clone size as missing; the rest say once, few, many or name a class of expanded clone.

V gene	clone size	J gene	D gene	CDR3 protein	CDR3 DNA
TRBV9	-	TRBJ1-5	-	CASSVGYGGNQPQHF	TGTGCCAGCAGCGTAGGGTACGGGGGCAATCAGCCCCAGCATTTT
TRBV18	once	TRBJ2-7	TRBD1	CASSPSGTGVYEQYF	TGTGCCAGCTCACCCTCCGGGACAGGCGTCTACGAGCAGTACTTC
TRBV6-6	-	TRBJ1-1	TRBD1	CASSYPNTGVHTEAFF	TGTGCCAGCAGTTACCCCAACACAGGGGTGCACACTGAAGCTTTCTTT
TRBV7-2	-	TRBJ2-1	-	CASSLVLEQFF	TGTGCCAGCAGCTTAGTACTTGAGCAGTTCTTC
TRBV11-2	once	TRBJ1-1	-	CASSNDRITEAFF	TGTGCCAGCAGCAACGACAGAATCACTGAAGCTTTCTTT
TRBV11-3	-	TRBJ1-6	-	CASSLDTGSPLHF	TGTGCCAGCAGCTTAGATACGGGGTCACCCCTCCACTTT
TRBV28	-	TRBJ2-5	TRBD1	CASSPRRFRDRGRETQYF	TGTGCCAGCAGTCCACGTCGATTCCGGGACAGGGGGAGGGAGACCCAGTACTTC
TRBV9	-	TRBJ2-3	TRBD2	CASSVFREEGDTQYF	TGTGCCAGCAGCGTATTTCGGGAGGAGGGAGATACGCAGTATTTT
TRBV19	-	TRBJ1-1	TRBD1	CASSSRRTGSRRDTEAFF	TGTGCCAGTAGTTCGAGAAGGACAGGGTCCCGCCGCGACACTGAAGCTTTCTTT
TRBV5-1	-	TRBJ2-7	-	CASIGYEQYF	TGCGCCAGCATCGGCTACGAGCAGTACTTC
TRBV5-4	-	TRBJ1-1	-	CASVKGPGEAFF	TGTGCCAGCGTGAAGGGGCCAGGGGAAGCTTTCTTT
TRBV15	-	TRBJ2-1	TRBD1	CATSREAVRGSNEQFF	TGTGCCACCAGCAGAGAGGCCGTCAGGGGGAGCAATGAGCAGTTCTTC
TRBV19	-	TRBJ2-1	TRBD1	CASSTPGQGNEQFF	TGTGCCAGTAGTACTCCGGGACAGGGCAATGAGCAGTTCTTC
TRBV7-9	-	TRBJ2-7	-	CASSPWSQDF	TGTGCCAGCAGCCCGTGGTCCCAGGACTTC
TRBV13	-	TRBJ2-2	TRBD2	CASSSGTSSGELFF	TGTGCCAGCAGCTCAGGGACTAGCTCCGGGGAGCTGTTTTTT
TRBV27	-	TRBJ2-5	TRBD1	CASSIWTGSETQYF	TGTGCCAGCAGCATTTGGACAGGGAGCGAGACCCAGTACTTC
TRBV30	-	TRBJ2-2	-	CAQSGNTGELFF	TGTGCTCAAAGCGGAAACACCGGGGAGCTGTTTTTT
TRBV18	few	TRBJ2-5	TRBD2	CASYWTSGANQETQYF	TGTGCCAGCTATTGGACTAGCGGGGCGAACCAAGAGACCCAGTACTTC
TRBV4-1	-	TRBJ2-7	TRBD2	CASSQLFRLAGDEQYF	TGCGCCAGCAGCCAACTTTTCCGACTAGCGGGAGATGAGCAGTACTTC
TRBV28	few	TRBJ1-1	-	CASSNGFSEAFF	TGTGCCAGCAGTAACGGGTTCTCTGAAGCTTTCTTT
TRBV5-1	-	TRBJ1-3	TRBD1	CASSIDRARSGNTIYF	TGCGCCAGCAGCATCGACAGGGCTCGCTCTGGAAACACCATATATTTT
TRBV10-2	once	TRBJ1-2	TRBD1	CASSDPGQGAPLYGYTF	TGCGCCAGCAGTGATCCGGGACAGGGGGCGCCCCTCTATGGCTACACCTTC
TRBV20-1	-	TRBJ2-1	-	CSARQNNEQFF	TGCAGTGCTAGGCAGAACAATGAGCAGTTCTTC
TRBV27	-	TRBJ2-1	-	CASTPTSPNYNEQFF	TGTGCCAGCACCCCAACTAGCCCCAACTACAATGAGCAGTTCTTC
TRBV27	few	TRBJ1-2	-	CASRSGSQYYGYTF	TGTGCCAGCAGATCAGGGTCCCAATATTATGGCTACACCTTC
TRBV5-8	-	TRBJ2-7	-	CASSYQAGLSYEQYF	TGTGCCAGCAGCTATCAGGCAGGTTTATCCTACGAGCAGTACTTC
TRBV23-1	-	TRBJ1-2	TRBD1	CASSEDRLYGYTF	TGCGCCAGCAGTGAGGACAGGCTCTATGGCTACACCTTC
TRBV4-1	-	TRBJ1-6	-	CASSQEIRAPFGNSPLHF	TGCGCCAGCAGCCAAGAGATCAGGGCCCCTTTCGGGAATTCACCCCTCCACTTT
TRBV7-8	-	TRBJ2-7	-	CASSLSETPSYEQYF	TGTGCCAGCAGCTTATCCGAGACACCTTCCTACGAGCAGTACTTC
TRBV5-4	few	TRBJ1-3	-	CASSIFSGNTIYF	TGTGCCAGCAGCATATTCTCTGGAAACACCATATATTTT
TRBV7-6	few	TRBJ1-2	-	CASSLESLTANYGYTF	TGTGCCAGCAGCTTAGAAAGTTTGACAGCTAACTATGGCTACACCTTC